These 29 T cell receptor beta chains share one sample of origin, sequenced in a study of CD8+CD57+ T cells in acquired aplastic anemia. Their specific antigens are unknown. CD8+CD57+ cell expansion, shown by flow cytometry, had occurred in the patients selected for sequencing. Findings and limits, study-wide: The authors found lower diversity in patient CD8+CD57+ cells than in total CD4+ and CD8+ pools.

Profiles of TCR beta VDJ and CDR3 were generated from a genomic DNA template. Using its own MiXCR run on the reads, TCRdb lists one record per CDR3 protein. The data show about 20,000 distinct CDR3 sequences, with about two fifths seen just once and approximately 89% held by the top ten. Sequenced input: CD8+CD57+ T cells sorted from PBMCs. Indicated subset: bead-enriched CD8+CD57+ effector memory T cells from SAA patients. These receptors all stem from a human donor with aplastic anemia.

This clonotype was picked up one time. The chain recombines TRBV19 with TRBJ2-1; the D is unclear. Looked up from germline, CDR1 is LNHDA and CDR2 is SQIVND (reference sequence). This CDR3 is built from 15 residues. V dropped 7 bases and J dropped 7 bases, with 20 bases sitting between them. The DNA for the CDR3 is TGTGCCAGTATCTCCCTCGGTGATGACGTAAATGAGCAGTTCTTC. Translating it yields CASISLGDDVNEQFF.

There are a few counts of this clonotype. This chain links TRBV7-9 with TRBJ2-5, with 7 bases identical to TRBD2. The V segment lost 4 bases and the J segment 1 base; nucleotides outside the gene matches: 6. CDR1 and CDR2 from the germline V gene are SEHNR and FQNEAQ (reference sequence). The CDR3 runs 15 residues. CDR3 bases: TGTGCCAGCAGCTCAGGGACTACCTCCCAAGAGACCCAGTACTTC. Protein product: CASSSGTTSQETQYF.

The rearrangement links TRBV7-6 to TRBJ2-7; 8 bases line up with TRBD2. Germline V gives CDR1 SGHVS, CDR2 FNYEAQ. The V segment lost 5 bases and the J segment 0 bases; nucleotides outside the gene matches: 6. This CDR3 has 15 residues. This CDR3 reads CASSRTAGASYEQYF. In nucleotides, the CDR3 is TGTGCCAGCAGCCGCACAGCGGGGGCCTCCTACGAGCAGTACTTC.

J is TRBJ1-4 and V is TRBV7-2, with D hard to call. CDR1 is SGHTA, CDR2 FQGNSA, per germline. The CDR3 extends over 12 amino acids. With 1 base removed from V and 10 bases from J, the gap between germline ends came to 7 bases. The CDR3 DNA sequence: TGTGCCAGCAGCTTAGGATTGGGAAAACTGTTTTTT. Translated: CASSLGLGKLFF. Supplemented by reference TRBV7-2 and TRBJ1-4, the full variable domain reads GAGVSQSPSNKVTEKGKDVELRCDPISGHTALYWYRQSLGQGLEFLIYFQGNSAPDKSGLPSDRFSAERTGGSVSTLTIQRTQQEDSAVYLCASSLGLGKLFFGSGTQLSVL.

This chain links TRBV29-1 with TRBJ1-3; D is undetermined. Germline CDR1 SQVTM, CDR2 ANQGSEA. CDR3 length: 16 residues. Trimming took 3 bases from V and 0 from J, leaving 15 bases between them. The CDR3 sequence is CSVEPKTAISGNTIYF. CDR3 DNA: TGCAGCGTTGAGCCTAAGACGGCTATCTCTGGAAACACCATATATTTT.

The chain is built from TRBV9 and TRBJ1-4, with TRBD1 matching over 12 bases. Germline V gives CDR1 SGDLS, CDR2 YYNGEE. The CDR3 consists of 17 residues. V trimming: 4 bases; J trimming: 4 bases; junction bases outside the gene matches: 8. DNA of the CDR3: TGTGCCAGCAGCCCCCAGGGACAGGGGGCTATTAATGAAAAACTGTTTTTT. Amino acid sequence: CASSPQGQGAINEKLFF. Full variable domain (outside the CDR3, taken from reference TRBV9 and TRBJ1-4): DSGVTQTPKHLITATGQRVTLRCSPRSGDLSVYWYQQSLDQGLQFLIQYYNGEERAKGNILERFSAQQFPDLHSELNLSSLELGDSALYFCASSPQGQGAINEKLFFGSGTQLSVL.

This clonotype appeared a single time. CDR3 loop: CASSLSDDEQFF. DNA for the CDR3: TGTGCCAGCAGCTTAAGCGACGATGAGCAGTTCTTC. The rearrangement uses TRBV7-3 and TRBJ2-1; D gene ambiguous. This CDR3 region has 12 residues. The V and J ends lost 1 base and 8 bases respectively, with 6 bases between them. The V gene's germline CDR1 is SGHTA and CDR2 FQGTGA.

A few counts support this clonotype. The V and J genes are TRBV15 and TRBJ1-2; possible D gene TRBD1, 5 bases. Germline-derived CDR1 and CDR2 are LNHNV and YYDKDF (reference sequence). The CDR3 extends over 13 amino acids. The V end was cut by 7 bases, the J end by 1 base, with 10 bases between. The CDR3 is CATMGDVNYGYTF. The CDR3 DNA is TGTGCCACCATGGGGGATGTTAACTATGGCTACACCTTC.

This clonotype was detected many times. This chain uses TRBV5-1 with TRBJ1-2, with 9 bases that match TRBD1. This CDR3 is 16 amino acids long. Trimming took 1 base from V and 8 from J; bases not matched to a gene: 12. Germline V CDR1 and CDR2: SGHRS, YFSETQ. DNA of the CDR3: TGCGCCAGCAGCTTGTACGTCGTCGACAGGGGGATCGGCTACACCTTC. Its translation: CASSLYVVDRGIGYTF.

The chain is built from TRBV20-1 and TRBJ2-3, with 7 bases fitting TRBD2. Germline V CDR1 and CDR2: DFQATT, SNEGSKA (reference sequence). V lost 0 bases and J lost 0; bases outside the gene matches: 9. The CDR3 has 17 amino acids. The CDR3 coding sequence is TGCAGTGCTAGAGATCCCCCCGTTAGCGGGAGCACAGATACGCAGTATTTT. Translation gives CSARDPPVSGSTDTQYF.

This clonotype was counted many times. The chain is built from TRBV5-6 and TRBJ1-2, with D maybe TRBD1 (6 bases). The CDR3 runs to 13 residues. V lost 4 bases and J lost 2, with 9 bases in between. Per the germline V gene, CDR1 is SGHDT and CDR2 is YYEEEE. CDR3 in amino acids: CASSPTGNYGYTF. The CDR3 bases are TGTGCCAGCAGCCCCACAGGGAACTATGGCTACACCTTC.

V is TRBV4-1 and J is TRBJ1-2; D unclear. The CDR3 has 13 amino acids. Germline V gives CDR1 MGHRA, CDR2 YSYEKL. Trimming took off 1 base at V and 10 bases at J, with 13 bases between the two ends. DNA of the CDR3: TGCGCCAGCAGCCAAGTCTACCGGCCGGACTACACCTTC. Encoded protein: CASSQVYRPDYTF.

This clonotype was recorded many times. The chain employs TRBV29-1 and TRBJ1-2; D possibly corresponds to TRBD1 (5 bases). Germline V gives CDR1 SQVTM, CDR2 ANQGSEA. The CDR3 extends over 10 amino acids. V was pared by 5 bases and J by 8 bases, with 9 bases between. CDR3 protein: CSVLGEGYTF. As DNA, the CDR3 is TGCAGCGTTCTAGGGGAAGGCTACACCTTC.

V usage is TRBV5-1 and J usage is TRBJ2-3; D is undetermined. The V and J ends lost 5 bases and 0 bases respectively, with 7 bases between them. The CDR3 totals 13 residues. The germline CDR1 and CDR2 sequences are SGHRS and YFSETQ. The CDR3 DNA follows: TGCGCCAGCAGAGGATCAAGCACAGATACGCAGTATTTT. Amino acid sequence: CASRGSSTDTQYF.

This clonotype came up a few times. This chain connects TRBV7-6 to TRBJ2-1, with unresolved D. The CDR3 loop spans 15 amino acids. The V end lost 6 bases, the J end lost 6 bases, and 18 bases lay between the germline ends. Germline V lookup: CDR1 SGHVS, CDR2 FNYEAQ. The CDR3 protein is CASSFGPGIFNEQFF. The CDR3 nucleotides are TGTGCCAGCAGTTTTGGGCCGGGTATTTTCAATGAGCAGTTCTTC.

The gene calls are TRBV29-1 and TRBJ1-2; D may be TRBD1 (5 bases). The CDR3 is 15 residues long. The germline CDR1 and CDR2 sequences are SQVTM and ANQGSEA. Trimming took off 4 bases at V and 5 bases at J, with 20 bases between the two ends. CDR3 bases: TGCAGCGTTGTGTCCGACGGGGCCCCTGGGTATGGCTACACCTTC. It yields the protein CSVVSDGAPGYGYTF. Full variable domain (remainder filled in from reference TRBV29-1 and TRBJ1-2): SAVISQKPSRDICQRGTSLTIQCQVDSQVTMMFWYRQQPGQSLTLIATANQGSEATYESGFVIDKFPISRPNLTFSTLTVSNMSPEDSSIYLCSVVSDGAPGYGYTFGSGTRLTVV.

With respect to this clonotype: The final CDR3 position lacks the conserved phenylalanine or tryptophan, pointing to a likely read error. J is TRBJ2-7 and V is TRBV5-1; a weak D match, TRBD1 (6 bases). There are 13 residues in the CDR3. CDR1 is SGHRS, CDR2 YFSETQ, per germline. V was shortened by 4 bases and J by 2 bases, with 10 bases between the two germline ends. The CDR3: CASSPGAAYEQYL. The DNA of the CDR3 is TGCGCCAGCAGCCCAGGGGCCGCCTACGAGCAGTACCTC.

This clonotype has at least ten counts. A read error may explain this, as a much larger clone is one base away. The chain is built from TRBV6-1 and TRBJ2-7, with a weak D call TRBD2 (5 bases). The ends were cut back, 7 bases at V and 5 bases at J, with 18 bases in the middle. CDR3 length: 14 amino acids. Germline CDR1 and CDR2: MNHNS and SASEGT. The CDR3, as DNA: TGTGCCAGCACCGAAGGTGAGGGTTCCCACGAGCAGTACTTC. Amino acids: CASTEGEGSHEQYF.

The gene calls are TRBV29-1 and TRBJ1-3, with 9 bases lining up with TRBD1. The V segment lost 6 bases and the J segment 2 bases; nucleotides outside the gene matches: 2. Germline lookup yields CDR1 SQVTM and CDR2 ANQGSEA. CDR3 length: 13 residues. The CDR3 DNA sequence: TGCAGCGTCAGACAGGGGGCTGGAAACACCATATATTTT. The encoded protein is CSVRQGAGNTIYF.

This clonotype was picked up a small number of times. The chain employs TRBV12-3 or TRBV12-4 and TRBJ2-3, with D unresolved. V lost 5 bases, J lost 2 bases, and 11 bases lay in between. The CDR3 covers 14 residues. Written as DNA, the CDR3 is TGTGCCAGCAGTAGTGGCGGAAACACAGATACGCAGTATTTT. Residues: CASSSGGNTDTQYF.

The CDR3 sequence is CASSLRLGQAPHEQYV. The CDR3 DNA sequence: TGTGCCAGCAGTCTCCGTCTGGGACAGGCTCCCCACGAGCAGTACGTC. The rearrangement links TRBV12-3 or TRBV12-4 to TRBJ2-7, with 8 bases matching TRBD1. CDR3 length: 16 residues. V trimming: 5 bases; J trimming: 5 bases; junction bases outside the gene matches: 14.

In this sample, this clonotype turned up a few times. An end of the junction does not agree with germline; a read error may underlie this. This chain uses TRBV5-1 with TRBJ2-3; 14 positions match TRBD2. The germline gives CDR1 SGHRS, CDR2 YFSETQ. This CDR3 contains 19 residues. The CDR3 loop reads CASSRGGLAGGPSTDTQYF. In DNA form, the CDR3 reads TGTGCCAGCTCCCGAGGTGGACTAGCGGGGGGTCCTAGCACAGATACGCAGTATTTT.

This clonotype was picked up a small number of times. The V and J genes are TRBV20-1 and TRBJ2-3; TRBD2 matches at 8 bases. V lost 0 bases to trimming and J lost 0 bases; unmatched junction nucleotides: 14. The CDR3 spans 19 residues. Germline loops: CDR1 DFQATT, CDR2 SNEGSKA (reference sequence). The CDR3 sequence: CSARDPPVSGTPSTDTQYF. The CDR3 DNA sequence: TGCAGTGCTAGAGATCCCCCCGTTAGCGGGACACCTAGCACAGATACGCAGTATTTT.

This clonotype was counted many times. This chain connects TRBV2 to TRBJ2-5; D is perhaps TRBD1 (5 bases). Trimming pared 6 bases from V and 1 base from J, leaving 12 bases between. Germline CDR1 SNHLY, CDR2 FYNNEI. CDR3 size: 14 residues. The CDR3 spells CASRAGFSQETQYF. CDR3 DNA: TGTGCCAGCAGAGCAGGGTTTTCCCAAGAGACCCAGTACTTC.

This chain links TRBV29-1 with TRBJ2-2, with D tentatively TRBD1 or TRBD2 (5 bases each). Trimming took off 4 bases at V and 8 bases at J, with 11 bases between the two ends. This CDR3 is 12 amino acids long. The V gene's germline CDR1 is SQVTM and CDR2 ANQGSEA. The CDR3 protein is CSVAGWGGELFF. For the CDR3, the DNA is TGCAGCGTTGCGGGATGGGGGGGGGAGCTGTTTTTT.

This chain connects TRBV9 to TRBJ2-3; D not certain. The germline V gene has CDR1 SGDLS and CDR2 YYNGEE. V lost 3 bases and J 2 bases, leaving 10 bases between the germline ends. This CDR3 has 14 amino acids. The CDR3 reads CASSAQKATDTQYF. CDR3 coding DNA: TGTGCCAGCAGCGCCCAAAAGGCCACAGATACGCAGTATTTT.

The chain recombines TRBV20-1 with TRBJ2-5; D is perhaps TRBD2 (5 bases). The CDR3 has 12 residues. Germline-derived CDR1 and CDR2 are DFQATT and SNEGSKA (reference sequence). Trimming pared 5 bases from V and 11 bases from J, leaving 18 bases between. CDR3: CSADGRPWEQYF. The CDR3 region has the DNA TGCAGTGCTGACGGGCGGCCGTGGGAGCAGTACTTC.

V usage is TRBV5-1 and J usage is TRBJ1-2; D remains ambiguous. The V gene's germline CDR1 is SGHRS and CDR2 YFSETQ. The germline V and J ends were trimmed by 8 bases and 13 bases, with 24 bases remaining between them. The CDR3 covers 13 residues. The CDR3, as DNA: TGCGCCAGTAGCCTAGGCCCGGCTTACGAAGGCACCTTC. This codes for CASSLGPAYEGTF.

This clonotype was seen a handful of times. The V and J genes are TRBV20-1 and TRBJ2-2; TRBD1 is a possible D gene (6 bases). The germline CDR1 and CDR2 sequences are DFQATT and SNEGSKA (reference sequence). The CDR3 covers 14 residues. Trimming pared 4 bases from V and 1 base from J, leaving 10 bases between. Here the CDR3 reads CSATTGQNTGELFF. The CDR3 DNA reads TGCAGTGCTACGACGGGACAGAACACCGGGGAGCTGTTTTTT.